These 14 T cell receptor beta chains came from one sample sequenced in a study of blood T cell repertoires in COVID-19. The data were produced by immunoSEQ multiplex PCR, yet TCRdb's version contains in-frame clones alone and is incomplete. Of 340,000 or so clones listed, around 90% are singletons. The sample was peripheral blood. The source is a man over 45 with active or convalescent COVID-19.

J is TRBJ2-2 and V is TRBV7-2; tentatively, D is TRBD1 (6 bases). Germline V lookup: CDR1 SGHTA, CDR2 FQGNSA. This CDR3 is built from 17 residues. V was trimmed by 4 bases and J by 5 bases, leaving 20 bases between them. The CDR3 bases are TGTGCCAGCAGCTCCCCGGGACAATGGGGAATGACCGGGGAGCTGTTTTTT. It translates to CASSSPGQWGMTGELFF.

The chain uses TRBV19 and TRBJ1-6; D call uncertain. Trimming left V 8 bases short and J 8 bases short, with 13 bases between. The CDR3 covers 13 residues. CDR1 is LNHDA, CDR2 SQIVND, per germline (reference sequence). The CDR3 DNA reads as TGTGCCAGTGGCATCGGGGAGGATTCACCCCTCCACTTT. The encoded protein is CASGIGEDSPLHF. Full variable domain (remainder filled in from reference TRBV19 and TRBJ1-6): DGGITQSPKYLFRKEGQNVTLSCEQNLNHDAMYWYRQDPGQGLRLIYYSQIVNDFQKGDIAEGYSVSREKKESFPLTVTSAQKNPTAFYLCASGIGEDSPLHFGNGTRLTVT.

The CDR3 sequence: CASSLGAGPQPQHF. The CDR3 DNA is TGTGCCAGCAGTTTAGGGGCAGGCCCTCAGCCCCAGCATTTT. This chain connects TRBV28 to TRBJ1-5; maybe TRBD1 (5 bases). Trimming pared 2 bases from V and 6 bases from J, leaving 11 bases between. The CDR3 has 14 amino acids. Germline V gene lookup returns CDR1 MDHEN and CDR2 SYDVKM.

This chain links TRBV5-8 with TRBJ1-5; TRBD1 is a possible D gene (6 bases). CDR1 is SGHTS and CDR2 is YDEGEE in the germline V gene. V was pared by 4 bases and J by 7 bases, with 18 bases between. The CDR3 spans 15 residues. The DNA of the CDR3 is TGTGCCAGCAGCCCCCAGGGGCGCTTAGGGCAGCCCCAGCATTTT. It translates to CASSPQGRLGQPQHF.

The chain combines TRBV5-1 with TRBJ2-1; D is possibly TRBD1 (5 bases). V was trimmed by 4 bases and J by 9 bases, leaving 14 bases between them. Per the germline V gene, CDR1 is SGHRS and CDR2 is YFSETQ. The CDR3 consists of 13 residues. The CDR3, as DNA: TGCGCCAGCAGCGGCCTACCAGGGTTTGAGCAGTTCTTC. This gives the protein CASSGLPGFEQFF.

V and J are TRBV6-6 and TRBJ2-2, with 9 nucleotides matching TRBD2. J was trimmed by 5 bases and V by 2 bases; bases with no gene match: 3. This CDR3 is built from 15 residues. Germline CDR1 reads MNHNY; CDR2 reads SVGAGI (reference sequence). CDR3 DNA: TGTGCCAGCAGTTACCCGCTAGCGGGAACCGGGGAGCTGTTTTTT. This sequence encodes CASSYPLAGTGELFF.

This chain uses TRBV7-6 with TRBJ1-5; a weak D match, TRBD1 (6 bases). Trimming pared 2 bases from V and 3 bases from J, leaving 14 bases between. CDR1 is SGHVS and CDR2 is FNYEAQ in the germline V gene. CDR3 length equals 16 residues. The CDR3 reads CASSLLSGQINQPQHF. The CDR3 region has the DNA TGTGCCAGCAGCTTACTTTCTGGACAGATCAATCAGCCCCAGCATTTT.

J is TRBJ2-7 and V is TRBV5-1; D not certain. There are 13 residues in the CDR3. CDR1 SGHRS and CDR2 YFSETQ come from the germline V gene. Trimming took 3 bases from V and 0 from J, leaving 7 bases between them. Here the CDR3 reads CASSSEPSYEQYF. The CDR3 DNA follows: TGCGCCAGCAGCTCCGAGCCCTCCTACGAGCAGTACTTC.

The chain recombines TRBV28 with TRBJ1-1, with 8 bases that match TRBD1. V shed 6 bases, J shed 2 bases, and the junction held 17 bases outside the gene matches. The CDR3 has 18 residues. In germline, CDR1 is MDHEN, CDR2 SYDVKM. The CDR3, as DNA: TGTGCCAGCAGACCTCCTCCCTCCGGGACAGGCCTTAACACTGAAGCTTTCTTT. This encodes CASRPPPSGTGLNTEAFF.

The chain recombines TRBV7-9 with TRBJ2-7; weak D call: TRBD1 (6 bases). The V end lost 2 bases, the J end lost 0 bases, and 11 bases lay between the germline ends. The CDR3 loop spans 15 amino acids. Germline CDR1 reads SEHNR; CDR2 reads FQNEAQ (reference sequence). The CDR3 nucleotides read TGTGCCAGCAGCTTAACCCAGGGGCTCTCCTACGAGCAGTACTTC. Its protein is CASSLTQGLSYEQYF. Full variable domain (remainder filled in from reference TRBV7-9 and TRBJ2-7): DTGVSQNPRHKITKRGQNVTFRCDPISEHNRLYWYRQTLGQGPEFLTYFQNEAQLEKSRLLSDRFSAERPKGSFSTLEIQRTEQGDSAMYLCASSLTQGLSYEQYFGPGTRLTVT.

CDR3 coding DNA: TGTGCCATCAGTGAGGTCGATCGGCAGCGCGGGGGGGCCCGTTTCTTC. Translated: CAISEVDRQRGGARFF. The chain links TRBV10-3 to TRBJ2-1; 9 nucleotides agree with TRBD2. Losses at the gene ends were 2 bases for V and 16 bases for J; bases not matched to a gene: 18. The CDR3 loop spans 16 amino acids. Germline values: CDR1 ENHRY, CDR2 SYGVKD.

V is TRBV28 and J is TRBJ1-1, with D possibly TRBD1 on 5 matching bases. Trimming took 8 bases from V and 2 from J, leaving 18 bases between them. Looked up from germline, CDR1 is MDHEN and CDR2 is SYDVKM. CDR3 length: 15 amino acids. The CDR3 region has the DNA TGTGCCAGCTCTAGGGGCCCCACCCTAAACACTGAAGCTTTCTTT. Translating gives CASSRGPTLNTEAFF.

The V gene is TRBV7-2, the J gene TRBJ1-2; perhaps TRBD1 as D (6 bases). The CDR3 length is 16 residues. V was cut by 0 bases and J by 10 bases, with 21 bases left in between. CDR1 and CDR2 from the germline V gene are SGHTA and FQGNSA. The CDR3 protein is CASSLAGGATYLDYTF. The DNA for the CDR3 is TGTGCCAGCAGCTTAGCCGGGGGGGCGACCTACCTTGACTACACCTTC.

V gene TRBV9 combines with J gene TRBJ2-1, with D tentatively TRBD2 (5 bases). Per germline, CDR1 SGDLS and CDR2 YYNGEE. V was trimmed by 2 bases and J by 4 bases, leaving 13 bases between them. This CDR3 region has 15 residues. The CDR3 bases are TGTGCCAGCAGCGTTGGTAGCGAACCATACAATGAGCAGTTCTTC. Protein: CASSVGSEPYNEQFF. The variable domain in full, completed from reference TRBV9 and TRBJ2-1, reads DSGVTQTPKHLITATGQRVTLRCSPRSGDLSVYWYQQSLDQGLQFLIQYYNGEERAKGNILERFSAQQFPDLHSELNLSSLELGDSALYFCASSVGSEPYNEQFFGPGTRLTVL.